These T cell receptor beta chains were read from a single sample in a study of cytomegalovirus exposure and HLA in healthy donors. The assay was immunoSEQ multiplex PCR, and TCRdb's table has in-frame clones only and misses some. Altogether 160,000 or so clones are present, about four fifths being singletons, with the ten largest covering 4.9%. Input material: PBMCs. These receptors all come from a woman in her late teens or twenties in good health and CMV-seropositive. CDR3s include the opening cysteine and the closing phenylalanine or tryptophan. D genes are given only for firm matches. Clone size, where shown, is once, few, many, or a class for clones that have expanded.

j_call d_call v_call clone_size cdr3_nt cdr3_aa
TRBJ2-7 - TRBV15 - TGTGCCACCAGCAGAGCCGGACCAGGGCCCTACGAGCAGTACTTC CATSRAGPGPYEQYF
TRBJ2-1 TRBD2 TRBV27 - TGTGCCAGCAGAAAACTCACTAGCGGGGGGGCCTATGAGCAGTTCTTC CASRKLTSGGAYEQFF
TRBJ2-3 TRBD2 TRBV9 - TGTGCCAGCAGCGGGAGCGGGGGGGCCCCAGATACGCAGTATTTT CASSGSGGAPDTQYF
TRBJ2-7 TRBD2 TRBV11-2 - TGTGCCAGCAGCTCCGGGGGGGCGAACTACGAGCAGTACTTC CASSSGGANYEQYF
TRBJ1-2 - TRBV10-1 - TGCGCCAGCAGTGAGAGGCGGGACTATGGCTACACCTTC CASSERRDYGYTF
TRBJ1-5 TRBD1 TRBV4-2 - TGTGCCAGCAGCCAAGCAGGGGGCGGCAATCAGCCCCAGCATTTT CASSQAGGGNQPQHF
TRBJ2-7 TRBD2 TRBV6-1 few TGTGCCAGCAGTGAATACGCGGGGGGGGCGACGGAGCAGTACTTC CASSEYAGGATEQYF
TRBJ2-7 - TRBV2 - TGTGCCAGCAGTCCCACCCAAGAGGCCGAGCAGTACTTC CASSPTQEAEQYF
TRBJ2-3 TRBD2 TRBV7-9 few TGTGCCAGCAGCCTTAGCGGGGAGGCAGATACGCAGTATTTT CASSLSGEADTQYF
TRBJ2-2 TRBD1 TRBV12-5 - TGTGCTAGTGGTATGACAGGGGGCACCGGGGAGCTGTTTTTT CASGMTGGTGELFF
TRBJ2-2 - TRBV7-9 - TGTGCCAGCAGTCGGGGTTTGGGAAACACCGGGGAGCTGTTTTTT CASSRGLGNTGELFF
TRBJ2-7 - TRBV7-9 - TGTGCCAGCAGCTCCTCGAGCTCCTACGAGCAGTACTTC CASSSSSSYEQYF
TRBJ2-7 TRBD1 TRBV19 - TGTGCCAGTAGTTTGGACAGGACCTACGAGCAGTACTTC CASSLDRTYEQYF
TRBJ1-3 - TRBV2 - TGTGCCACCCGGAGGGCCGTCTCTGGAAACACCATATATTTT CATRRAVSGNTIYF
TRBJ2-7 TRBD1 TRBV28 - TGTGCCAGCAGCAAGAAGCGACAGGGTTGGTACGAGCAGTACTTC CASSKKRQGWYEQYF
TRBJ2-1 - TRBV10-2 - TGCGCCAGCAGTGTGTCGAGGGCCTCCTACAATGAGCAGTTCTTC CASSVSRASYNEQFF
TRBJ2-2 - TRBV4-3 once TGCGCCAGCAGCCAAGTCGGGTTACCGACCGCCAAGACCGGGGAGCTGTTTTTT CASSQVGLPTAKTGELFF
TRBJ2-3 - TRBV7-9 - TGTGCCAGCAGGTCCGACGGGAAGGATACGCAGTATTTT CASRSDGKDTQYF
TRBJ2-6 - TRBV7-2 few TGTGCCAGCAGCACGGACAGCTCTGGGGCCAACGTCCTGACTTTC CASSTDSSGANVLTF
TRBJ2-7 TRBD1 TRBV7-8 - TGTGCCAGCAGCACCCCGACAGGGCCGGCTATCGGCGAGCAGTACTTC CASSTPTGPAIGEQYF
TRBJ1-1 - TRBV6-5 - TGTGCCACTAAACGGGACACTGAAGCTTTCTTT CATKRDTEAFF
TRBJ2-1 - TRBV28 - TGTGCCACCAACACGGAGGCTACGTTCGTCTCCTACAATGAGCAGTTCTTC CATNTEATFVSYNEQFF
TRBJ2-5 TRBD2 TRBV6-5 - TGTGCCAGCAGGCCGACTAGCGGGGTTTCGGAGACCCAGTACTTC CASRPTSGVSETQYF
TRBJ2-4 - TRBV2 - TGTGCCAGCAGGGCACGTCGAAACATTCAGTACTTC CASRARRNIQYF
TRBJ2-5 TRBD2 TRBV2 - TGTGCCAGCTCGGGAGATGGGGGACTATCACAAGAGACCCAGTACTTC CASSGDGGLSQETQYF
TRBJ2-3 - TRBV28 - TGTGCCAGCAGGGCACGAGATACGCAGTATTTT CASRARDTQYF
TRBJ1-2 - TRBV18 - TGTGCCAGCTCACCAGGGCAGTCCGCAAACTATGGCTACACCTTC CASSPGQSANYGYTF
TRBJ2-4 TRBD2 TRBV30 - TGTGCCTGGTCTCTACTGGGGGGGACCAAAAACAGTCAGTACTTC CAWSLLGGTKNSQYF
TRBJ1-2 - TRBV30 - TGTGCCCGCCTCCTCGACAGGCGACATAACTATGGCTACACCTTC CARLLDRRHNYGYTF
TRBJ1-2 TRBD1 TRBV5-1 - TGCGCCAGCAGCACCGGGACAGGGTTCTTTGGTGGCTACACCTTC CASSTGTGFFGGYTF
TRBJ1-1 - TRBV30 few TGTGCCTGGAGTGTAACCGCGGGTGTTACTGAAGCTTTCTTT CAWSVTAGVTEAFF
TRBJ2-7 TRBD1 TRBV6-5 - TGTGCCAGCAGGGACAGGACCACCTACGAGCAGTACTTC CASRDRTTYEQYF
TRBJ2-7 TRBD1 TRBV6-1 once TGTGCCAGCAGCACCGACAGGGGATACGAGCAGTACTTC CASSTDRGYEQYF
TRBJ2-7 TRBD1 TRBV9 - TGTGCCAGCAGCGTAGTGGACAGGGCCTTCGAGCAGTACTTC CASSVVDRAFEQYF
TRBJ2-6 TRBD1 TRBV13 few TGTGCCAGCAGCCTCGACAGGGCCGGGGCCAACGTCCTGACTTTC CASSLDRAGANVLTF
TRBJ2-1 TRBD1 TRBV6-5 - TGTGCCAGCAGCCGGACAGGGGGGGAAGGAAATGAGCAGTTCTTC CASSRTGGEGNEQFF
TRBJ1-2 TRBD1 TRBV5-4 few TGTGCCAGCAGCTTGGCCGGGACAGATGGCTACACCTTC CASSLAGTDGYTF
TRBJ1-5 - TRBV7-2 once TGTGCCAGCAGCTTATCAGGGATACTCAATCAGCCCCAGCATTTT CASSLSGILNQPQHF
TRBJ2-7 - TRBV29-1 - TGCAGCGTAAAAGAAGACTACGCCTACGAGCAGTACTTC CSVKEDYAYEQYF
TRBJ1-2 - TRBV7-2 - TGTGCCAGCAGCTCTGGACAGCGCGATGGCTACACCTTC CASSSGQRDGYTF
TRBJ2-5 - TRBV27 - TGTGCCAGCAGTACAATGGCAGGGTCGGAGACCCAGTACTTC CASSTMAGSETQYF
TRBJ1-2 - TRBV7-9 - TGTGCCAGCAGCTTAGTGGCCAGTGGCTCTGGCTACACCTTC CASSLVASGSGYTF
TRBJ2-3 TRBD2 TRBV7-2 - TGTGCCAGCAGCCCGGGACTAGCGGAAGATACGCAGTATTTT CASSPGLAEDTQYF
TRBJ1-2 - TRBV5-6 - TGTGCCAGCAGCTTGTTCGACAGGCCCCCCAACTATGGCTACACCTTC CASSLFDRPPNYGYTF
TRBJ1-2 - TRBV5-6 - TGTGCCAGCAGCTCCGTGTCGGGGGGCGCTAACTATGGCTACACCTTC CASSSVSGGANYGYTF
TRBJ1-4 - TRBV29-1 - TGCAGCGCGCTTGCGGAATATAATGAAAAACTGTTTTTT CSALAEYNEKLFF